The TCR beta chain described here comes from a study of T cell repertoires in cytomegalovirus infection. Overall study context: Selection of CMV epitopes for the study included recently identified HLA-C-restricted and well-studied HLA-B-restricted ones. It was the public TCR beta signatures that indicated both CMV infection and matching HLA type.

V gave up 2 bases and J gave up 0 bases, with 25 bases separating them. This CDR3 is 20 amino acids long. Germline CDR1 and CDR2: MNHNY and SVGAGI (reference sequence). This clonotype was recorded a few times. As yet, its antigen is unknown. A single record per CDR3 protein comes from TCRdb applying MiXCR to the reads. The top ten hold roughly 13% of the sample, which has roughly 990,000 distinct CDR3 sequences, less than 40% seen once. Study observations and caveats: What dominated the ex vivo response were HLA-C-restricted CMV-specific TCR beta clonotypes. The cumulative frequency of public TCR beta families identified carriers of CMV plus the relevant HLA.

The chain links TRBV6-6 to TRBJ1-1; D gene ambiguous. This material consisted of cultured CD8+ T cells from PBMCs, taken from culture after CMV antigen stimulation. The sequence was obtained from a human donor in good health (CMV status not recorded). Some clones in this sample may be carry-over from other donors' samples. CDR3 DNA: TGTGCCAGCAGTTACCTCGACCATCTCATCGTCAGAGGTATGAACACTGAAGCTTTCTTT. It yields the protein CASSYLDHLIVRGMNTEAFF.